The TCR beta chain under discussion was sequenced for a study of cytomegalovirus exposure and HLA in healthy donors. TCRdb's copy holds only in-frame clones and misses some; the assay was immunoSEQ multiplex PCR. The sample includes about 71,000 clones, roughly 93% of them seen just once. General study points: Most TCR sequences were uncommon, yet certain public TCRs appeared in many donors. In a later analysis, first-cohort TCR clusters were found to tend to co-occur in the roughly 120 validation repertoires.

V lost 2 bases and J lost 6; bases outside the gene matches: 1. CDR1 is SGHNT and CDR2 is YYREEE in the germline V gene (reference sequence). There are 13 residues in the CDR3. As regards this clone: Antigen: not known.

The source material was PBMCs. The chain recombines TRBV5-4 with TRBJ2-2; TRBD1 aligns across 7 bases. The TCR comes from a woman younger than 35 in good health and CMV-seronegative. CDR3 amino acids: CASSLQGSGELFF. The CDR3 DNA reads TGTGCCAGCAGCTTACAGGGGTCCGGGGAGCTGTTTTTT.